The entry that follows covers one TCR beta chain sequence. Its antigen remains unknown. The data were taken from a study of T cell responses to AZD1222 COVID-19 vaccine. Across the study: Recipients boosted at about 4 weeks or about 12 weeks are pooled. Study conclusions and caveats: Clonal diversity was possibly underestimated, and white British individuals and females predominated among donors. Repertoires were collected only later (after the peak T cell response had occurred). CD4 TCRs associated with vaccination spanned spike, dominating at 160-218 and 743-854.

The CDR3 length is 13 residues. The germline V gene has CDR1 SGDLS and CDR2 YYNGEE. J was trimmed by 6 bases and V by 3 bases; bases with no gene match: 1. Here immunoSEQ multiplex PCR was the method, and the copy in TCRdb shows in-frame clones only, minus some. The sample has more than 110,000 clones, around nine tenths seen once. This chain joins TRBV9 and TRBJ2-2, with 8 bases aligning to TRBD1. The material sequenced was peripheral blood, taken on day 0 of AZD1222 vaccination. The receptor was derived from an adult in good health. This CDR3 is CASSARGPGELFF. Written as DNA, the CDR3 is TGTGCCAGCAGCGCCAGGGGGCCCGGGGAGCTGTTTTTT.